This TCR beta chain was retrieved from a study of blood T cell repertoires in COVID-19. Across the study: From the United States, Italy and Spain came samples of acute and convalescent COVID-19. PBMCs, B-cell-depleted T cells, or T cells were the source of the cDNA or gDNA that made up the material.

Original processing methods: Estimated nucleated cell counts came from reference gene primer amplification. Repertoires were generated with immunoSEQ multiplex PCR, while TCRdb's copy carries only in-frame clones and drops some. The V and J calls and the clone size are those of that table, but D and trimming were determined from the DNA. The sample yields around 100,000 clones, about 85% seen once. This CDR3 contains 15 residues. CDR1 and CDR2 (germline): SGHRS, YFSETQ. J lost 6 bases, V lost 1 base, and 7 bases had no gene match. V usage is TRBV5-1 and J usage is TRBJ2-3; 8 bases are a match to TRBD2. Source material: peripheral blood. This TCR was recovered from a man aged 50 to 60 in a cohort sampled during active COVID-19. The CDR3 DNA reads as TGCGCCAGCAGCTTGATGGGCGGGGGGAAGGATACGCAGTATTTT. Translated, it gives CASSLMGGGKDTQYF.